Here is one TCR beta chain with its context. The antigen remains undetermined. Researchers used 5'RACE with constant-segment primers to make TCR alpha and TCR beta cDNA libraries that carry sample barcodes and UMIs. TCRdb reprocessed the 5' RACE reads with MiXCR, giving one entry per CDR3 protein. The sample contains approximately 210,000 distinct CDR3 sequences, more than 25% of which appear only once. This record comes from a study of T-cell memory formation after mild COVID-19. Study at large: Largely, TCR clusters stayed within a single donor.

The CDR3 sequence is 16 residues long. Germline V gene lookup returns CDR1 SGHRS and CDR2 YFSETQ. Trimming removed 4 bases from V and 4 bases from J; junction bases left unmatched: 8. Study findings and constraints: Pre-infection memory showed some responding clones, and this suggested that cross-reactive memory joined. Clonal second-wave expansions that peaked on day 37 had unconfirmed SARS-CoV-2 specificity.

V gene TRBV5-1 combines with J gene TRBJ1-2; TRBD1 agrees at 12 bases. The TCR sequence derives from an adult woman who had mild COVID-19 (a few samples of this study predate the infection). Cell type and time point are not known. Sequences were obtained from PBMCs or a T cell subset sorted from them (not recorded which). The CDR3 DNA sequence: TGCGCCAGCAGCGCAGGGACAGGGGGCGCGGTCTATGGCTACACCTTC. It translates to CASSAGTGGAVYGYTF. The variable domain in full, with the rest retrieved from reference TRBV5-1 and TRBJ1-2, is KAGVTQTPRYLIKTRGQQVTLSCSPISGHRSVSWYQQTPGQGLQFLFEYFSETQRNKGNFPGRFSGRQFSNSRSEMNVSTLELGDSALYLCASSAGTGGAVYGYTFGSGTRLTVV.